The clone carrying this T cell receptor (beta chain) showed up just a few times. Time point in this sample: newly diagnosed GD, antithyroid drugs for less than 3 months. After RNA was extracted from PBMCs, the TCR library was made from it. Investigators prepared the TCR beta libraries by applying iRepertoire HTBI primers and Arm-PCR of CDR3 regions. TCRdb used MiXCR to reprocess the multiplex PCR reads, holding one entry per CDR3 protein. The sample has 300,000 to 400,000 distinct CDR3 sequences, 16% seen once. This sample stems from a study of regulatory T cells in long-lasting Graves disease. This sample was also put to use in a study of T cells in Graves' hyperthyroidism and ophthalmopathy.

This sample comprised peripheral blood mononuclear cells (PBMCs), obtained at new diagnosis, from a patient treated with antithyroid drugs. This TCR came from a man aged 40-49 years with Graves disease.

The CDR3 nucleotides read TGTGCCAGCAGGGGCTTCGGGGAGCTGTTTTTT. Protein product: CASRGFGELFF. The rearrangement uses TRBV25-1 and TRBJ2-2; D is undetermined. The CDR3 extends over 11 amino acids. Trimming shortened V by 6 bases and J by 7 bases, and 6 bases separated the two germline ends. Germline V lookup: CDR1 MGHDK, CDR2 SYGVNS.